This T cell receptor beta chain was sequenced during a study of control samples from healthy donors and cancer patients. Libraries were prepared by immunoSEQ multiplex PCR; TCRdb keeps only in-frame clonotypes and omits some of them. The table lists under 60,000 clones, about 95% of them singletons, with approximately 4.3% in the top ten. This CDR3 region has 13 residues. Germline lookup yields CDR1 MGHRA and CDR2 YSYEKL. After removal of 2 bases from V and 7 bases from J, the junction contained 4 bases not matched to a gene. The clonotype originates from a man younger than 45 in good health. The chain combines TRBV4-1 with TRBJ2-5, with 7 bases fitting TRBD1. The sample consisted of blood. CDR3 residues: CASSQTGVATQYF. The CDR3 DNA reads TGCGCCAGCAGCCAAACAGGGGTGGCGACCCAGTACTTC.